A single sample gave rise to the 31 T cell receptor beta chains below, sequenced in a study of tumor-infiltrating lymphocytes in localized non-small cell lung cancer (dated by TCRdb to 2020 to 2023). To prepare the library, the immunoSEQ multiplex PCR assay was applied. TCRdb mirrors the immuneACCESS table, restricted to in-frame sequences. Some clones are absent from its copies; in checked studies, under half trace to an unresolved V gene, and the reason for the others is unknown. Within this sample are about 21,000 clones, with 80% of them counted one time only. The ten most abundant clones make up about 3.6% of the sample. Sequencing input: lung tumor tissue. The receptors were sampled from a human donor with non-small cell lung cancer.

This clone was recorded once. The rearrangement links TRBV9 to TRBJ2-1; 9 nucleotides line up with TRBD1. CDR1 and CDR2 from the germline V gene are SGDLS and YYNGEE. CDR3 length equals 14 residues. V shed 4 bases and J 5 bases; nucleotides not matched to a gene: 4. CDR3 sequence (DNA): TGTGCCAGCAGCCCCGGGGACAGGGACAATGAGCAGTTCTTC. It specifies CASSPGDRDNEQFF.

The chain employs TRBV5-1 and TRBJ2-5; 8 nucleotides agree with TRBD1. J gave up 3 bases and V 10 bases, and 5 bases lay outside the gene matches. The CDR3 length is 12 residues. Germline CDR1 SGHRS, CDR2 YFSETQ. For the CDR3, the DNA is TGCGCCCCCGGACAGGGAAAAGAGACCCAGTACTTC. This codes for CAPGQGKETQYF.

This sequence joins TRBV11-2 and TRBJ2-2; D is perhaps TRBD2 (6 bases). The germline gives CDR1 SGHAT, CDR2 FQNNGV. V lost 1 base, J lost 4 bases, and 13 bases lay in between. The CDR3 loop spans 16 amino acids. This chain's CDR3 is CASSLVEGSTTGELFF. The DNA for the CDR3 is TGTGCCAGCAGCTTAGTGGAGGGCTCTACCACCGGGGAGCTGTTTTTT.

This chain joins TRBV27 and TRBJ2-7; no reliable D call. The CDR3 sequence is 13 residues long. V was pared by 5 bases and J by 5 bases, with 13 bases between. The germline V gene encodes CDR1 MNHEY and CDR2 SMNVEV (reference sequence). CDR3 sequence reads: CASSLSPANEQYF. The CDR3 nucleotides are TGTGCCAGCAGTCTCTCCCCTGCCAACGAGCAGTACTTC.

The rearrangement joins TRBV6-5 to TRBJ2-7; 7 nucleotides line up with TRBD1. The junction had 8 bases not matched to a gene; V was cut back by 7 bases and J by 2 bases. The CDR3 runs to 14 residues. The germline V gene encodes CDR1 MNHEY and CDR2 SVGAGI. The CDR3 is CASTASTGPYEQYF. In DNA, the CDR3 is TGTGCCAGCACCGCCTCGACAGGGCCCTACGAGCAGTACTTC.

The rearrangement joins TRBV7-9 to TRBJ2-5, with TRBD2 matching 9 bases. The junction had 10 bases not matched to a gene; V was cut back by 6 bases and J by 5 bases. The length of the CDR3 is 15 residues. Germline lookup yields CDR1 SEHNR and CDR2 FQNEAQ (reference sequence). The CDR3 region is CASRRSSGSSETQYF. CDR3 DNA: TGTGCCAGCAGGAGGAGTAGCGGGAGTAGCGAGACCCAGTACTTC.

The V and J genes are TRBV14 and TRBJ2-1; D may be TRBD1 or TRBD2 (5 bases each). Trimming cost V 4 bases and J 10 bases, with 11 bases left between them. Germline V gene sequence: CDR1 SGHDN, CDR2 FVKESK. The CDR3 extends over 12 amino acids. This CDR3 is CASSPPWGEQFF. The CDR3 DNA is TGTGCCAGCAGCCCGCCATGGGGGGAGCAGTTCTTC.

The chain uses TRBV10-3 and TRBJ2-7; 9 nucleotides match TRBD2. The CDR3 contains 16 residues. The V gene end was trimmed by 6 bases and the J gene end by 3 bases; junction bases not matched to a gene: 12. Germline V gene lookup returns CDR1 ENHRY and CDR2 SYGVKD. CDR3 sequence reads: CAIRDERLAAGYEQYF. CDR3 DNA: TGTGCCATCAGGGACGAAAGACTAGCGGCAGGCTACGAGCAGTACTTC.

The rearrangement joins TRBV27 to TRBJ2-6, with D uncertain. Per germline, CDR1 MNHEY and CDR2 SMNVEV (reference sequence). The V and J ends lost 5 bases and 0 bases respectively, with 5 bases between them. CDR3 length: 14 residues. The CDR3 region has the DNA TGTGCCAGCAGTATGTACTCTGGGGCCAACGTCCTGACTTTC. It encodes CASSMYSGANVLTF.

The chain is built from TRBV7-8 and TRBJ1-2; perhaps TRBD1 as D (5 bases). Germline V lookup: CDR1 SGHVS, CDR2 FQNEAQ. This CDR3 is 15 amino acids long. Trimming stripped 4 bases from V and 1 base from J, with 13 bases between. CDR3 sequence (DNA): TGTGCCAGCAGCTCGGGACGGATAAATAACTATGGCTACACCTTC. Its protein is CASSSGRINNYGYTF.

The V gene is TRBV29-1, the J gene TRBJ1-3, with D possibly being TRBD1 (6 bases). The CDR3 is made up of 14 amino acids. The ends were cut back, 7 bases at V and 1 base at J, with 14 bases in the middle. Germline lookup yields CDR1 SQVTM and CDR2 ANQGSEA. This CDR3 reads CSASSGTSGNTIYF. The CDR3 coding sequence is TGCAGCGCTTCCTCCGGGACATCTGGAAACACCATATATTTT.

The V call is TRBV7-9, the J call TRBJ2-2; 10 nucleotides agree with TRBD2. CDR1 is SEHNR and CDR2 is FQNEAQ in the germline V gene (reference sequence). This CDR3 comprises 15 residues. The junction had 6 bases not matched to a gene; V was cut back by 5 bases and J by 6 bases. CDR3 in DNA: TGTGCCAGCAGCACCTCCGGGACTAGCGCCGGGGAGCTGTTTTTT. This codes for CASSTSGTSAGELFF.

This clone was recorded a few times. This chain links TRBV7-6 with TRBJ2-1; 15 bases align to TRBD2. With 2 bases clipped from V and 5 bases from J, the junction kept 4 bases outside the gene matches. CDR1 is SGHVS and CDR2 is FNYEAQ in the germline V gene. The CDR3 runs to 17 residues. CDR3 bases: TGTGCCAGCAGCTTAATGGGACTAGCGGGAGGTCACAATGAGCAGTTCTTC. It yields the protein CASSLMGLAGGHNEQFF.

The chain recombines TRBV2 with TRBJ2-3; possible D gene TRBD2, 6 bases. The germline V and J ends were trimmed by 6 bases and 0 bases, with 13 bases remaining between them. CDR1 is SNHLY and CDR2 is FYNNEI in the germline V gene. This CDR3 has 15 amino acids. CDR3 sequence (DNA): TGTGCCAGCAGCACGGAGCGGGCGAGCACAGATACGCAGTATTTT. Protein sequence: CASSTERASTDTQYF.

The chain carries TRBV7-6 and TRBJ1-2; TRBD1 is a possible D gene (6 bases). This CDR3 has 13 amino acids. CDR1 is SGHVS and CDR2 is FNYEAQ in the germline V gene. V was trimmed by 5 bases and J by 4 bases, leaving 11 bases between them. The CDR3 spells CASSPGQTYGYTF. CDR3 sequence (DNA): TGTGCCAGCAGCCCCGGACAGACCTATGGCTACACCTTC. The complete variable domain, with remaining parts taken from reference TRBV7-6 and TRBJ1-2, reads GAGVSQSPRYKVTKRGQDVALRCDPISGHVSLYWYRQALGQGPEFLTYFNYEAQQDKSGLPNDRFSAERPEGSISTLTIQRTEQRDSAMYRCASSPGQTYGYTFGSGTRLTVV.

The rearrangement links TRBV11-3 to TRBJ2-5, with TRBD2 as a possible D gene (6 bases). The CDR3 has 14 residues. Germline CDR1 reads SGHNT; CDR2 reads YENEEA. Trimming pared 2 bases from V and 5 bases from J, leaving 12 bases between. CDR3 sequence: CASSLSRTSETQYF. The CDR3 nucleotides are TGTGCCAGCAGCTTATCTAGAACTAGCGAGACCCAGTACTTC.

This clone was recorded only once. The chain combines TRBV28 with TRBJ2-6, with D unclear. Trimming removed 3 bases from V and 1 base from J, with 4 bases in between. Germline CDR1 is MDHEN and CDR2 is SYDVKM. The CDR3 contains 14 residues. The CDR3 nucleotides are TGTGCCAGCAGTTTGCAATCTGGGGCCAACGTCCTGACTTTC. This encodes CASSLQSGANVLTF.

In this sample, this clone turned up a few times. The V and J genes are TRBV27 and TRBJ2-7; the D call may be TRBD1 or TRBD2 (6 bases each). There are 14 residues in the CDR3. Trimming shortened V by 7 bases and J by 6 bases, and 19 bases separated the two germline ends. Germline CDR1 reads MNHEY; CDR2 reads SMNVEV (reference sequence). The CDR3 nucleotides read TGTGCCAGCACCCCCAGGGGAGGACGTGCCGAGCAGTACTTC. It codes for CASTPRGGRAEQYF.

Judged by abundance, this clone is medium-sized. The J gene is TRBJ1-1, the V gene TRBV5-4; 9 positions match TRBD1. The junction had 2 bases not matched to a gene; V was cut back by 3 bases and J by 2 bases. The CDR3 is 14 residues long. CDR1 is SGHNT and CDR2 is YYREEE in the germline V gene (reference sequence). Here the CDR3 DNA reads TGTGCCAGCAGCTGGGGACAGGGTAACACTGAAGCTTTCTTT. Translating gives CASSWGQGNTEAFF.

This chain links TRBV7-2 with TRBJ1-2; 7 nucleotides match TRBD1. Germline lookup yields CDR1 SGHTA and CDR2 FQGNSA. This CDR3 is built from 14 residues. The junction had 12 bases not matched to a gene; V was cut back by 5 bases and J by 9 bases. The CDR3 sequence is CASSMFGTDRSYTF. The DNA for the CDR3 is TGTGCCAGCAGCATGTTCGGGACAGATCGGAGCTACACCTTC.

V usage is TRBV29-1 and J usage is TRBJ1-2; D is undetermined. The germline CDR1 and CDR2 sequences are SQVTM and ANQGSEA. The CDR3 sequence is 14 residues long. V lost 1 base, J lost 7 bases, and 16 bases lay in between. Written as DNA, the CDR3 is TGCAGCGTTGAAGTGGCCAGTAGGAGTGGTGGCTACACCTTC. It is translated as CSVEVASRSGGYTF.

This chain links TRBV4-3 with TRBJ1-5; D unclear. V lost 1 base to trimming and J lost 6 bases, with 13 bases between them. This CDR3 is built from 15 residues. Germline V gives CDR1 LGHNA, CDR2 YSLEER. The CDR3 sequence: CASSQGSGGGQPQHF. DNA of the CDR3: TGCGCCAGCAGCCAAGGCTCAGGAGGTGGTCAGCCCCAGCATTTT.

The chain has TRBV19 and TRBJ2-2, with D uncertain. V lost 3 bases, J lost 1 base, and 9 bases lay in between. CDR1 and CDR2 (germline): LNHDA, SQIVND (reference sequence). The CDR3 consists of 15 residues. The CDR3 DNA reads TGTGCCAGTAGTATTAGTGCGGTGAACACCGGGGAGCTGTTTTTT. It is translated as CASSISAVNTGELFF.

This clone was picked up one time. The V gene is TRBV6-1, the J gene TRBJ2-3; 15 bases match TRBD2. CDR1 is MNHNS, CDR2 SASEGT, per germline. The V and J ends lost 4 bases and 8 bases, in that order; junction bases with no gene match: 13. The CDR3 totals 18 residues. The CDR3: CASSGLWTSGRVVPTQYF. The CDR3 region has the DNA TGTGCCAGCAGTGGACTTTGGACTAGCGGGAGGGTGGTTCCTACGCAGTATTTT.

The chain combines TRBV6-1 with TRBJ2-7; 11 bases map to TRBD2. The germline gives CDR1 MNHNS, CDR2 SASEGT. Trimming removed 6 bases from V and 6 bases from J; junction bases left unmatched: 7. The CDR3 runs to 14 residues. For the CDR3, the DNA is TGTGCCAGCAGGACACTAGCGGGAGCGGGCGAGCAGTACTTC. Amino acids: CASRTLAGAGEQYF.

This chain connects TRBV7-8 to TRBJ2-3; TRBD1 might be the D (6 bases). The ends were cut back, 1 base at V and 5 bases at J, with 13 bases in the middle. This CDR3 is 15 amino acids long. In germline, CDR1 is SGHVS, CDR2 FQNEAQ. The CDR3 loop reads CASSLVLGAGDTQYF. CDR3 nucleotides: TGTGCCAGCAGCTTAGTTTTGGGGGCGGGAGATACGCAGTATTTT.

This chain joins TRBV10-3 and TRBJ1-4, with D maybe TRBD1 (6 bases). Deletions cut 11 bases from V and 5 bases from J, with 15 bases between. This CDR3 is built from 13 residues. The germline V gene has CDR1 ENHRY and CDR2 SYGVKD. The CDR3 loop reads CAAGGHLNEKLFF. DNA of the CDR3: TGTGCCGCTGGGGGCCACCTAAATGAAAAACTGTTTTTT.

Of note for this clone: The same CDR3 is also encoded by other DNA sequences in this sample. V and J are TRBV7-9 and TRBJ2-5; D ambiguous. Germline lookup yields CDR1 SEHNR and CDR2 FQNEAQ (reference sequence). V was shortened by 1 base and J by 4 bases, with 4 bases between the two germline ends. The CDR3 totals 12 residues. In DNA form, the CDR3 reads TGTGCCAGCAGCTTAGTGAGAGAGACCCAGTACTTC. This translates into CASSLVRETQYF.

The CDR3 reads CASSLNGGGETQYF. In DNA, the CDR3 is TGTGCCAGCAGCTTAAATGGTGGGGGGGAGACCCAGTACTTC. This sequence joins TRBV7-3 and TRBJ2-5; the D gene is possibly TRBD2 (6 bases). V lost 1 base, J lost 5 bases, and 11 bases lay in between. The germline V gene has CDR1 SGHTA and CDR2 FQGTGA. CDR3 size: 14 residues.

The chain uses TRBV6-6 and TRBJ2-5, with 8 bases lining up with TRBD1. Trimming cost V 3 bases and J 1 base; bases outside gene matches: 4. This CDR3 has 15 residues. CDR1 and CDR2 from the germline V gene are MNHNY and SVGAGI (reference sequence). The CDR3 DNA reads as TGTGCCAGCAGTTATCAGGGGGCGACCCAAGAGACCCAGTACTTC. Protein: CASSYQGATQETQYF.

CDR3 region: CASSFQGASNEKLFF. The CDR3, as DNA: TGTGCCAGCAGCTTCCAGGGGGCATCTAATGAAAAACTGTTTTTT. The chain carries TRBV7-9 and TRBJ1-4, with 8 bases identical to TRBD1. Germline trimming cut 3 bases from V and 3 bases from J; bases unmatched to any gene: 3. The germline CDR1 and CDR2 sequences are SEHNR and FQNEAQ (reference sequence). This CDR3 is 15 amino acids long.